This TCR beta chain came from a study of cytomegalovirus exposure and HLA in healthy donors. Vbeta (60) and Jbeta (13) primers were used in the PCR. TCRdb's table, derived via immunoSEQ multiplex PCR, lists solely in-frame clones and lacks some. Of fewer than 100,000 clones listed, approximately 7.7% are singletons. This clone was detected only a few times. Trimming removed 5 bases from V and 1 base from J; junction bases left unmatched: 2. CDR1 is MNHEY, CDR2 SVGAGI, per germline. The CDR3 length is 14 residues. The V and J genes are TRBV6-5 and TRBJ1-1, with 9 nucleotides matching TRBD1. This TCR was sampled from a man in his forties or fifties in good health and CMV-seronegative. The specimen was PBMCs. CDR3 region: CASSAGQGNTEAFF. CDR3 nucleotides: TGTGCCAGCAGTGCGGGACAGGGGAACACTGAAGCTTTCTTT.